This T cell receptor (beta chain) was recorded in a study of post-analysis software for immune sequencing data. The overall study: Relapsing-remitting, secondary progressive and progressive-relapsing courses of multiple sclerosis were included.

Sequencing libraries made from TCR beta cDNA carried unique molecular identifiers. Once 1 to 10 million T cells were used, roughly 0.5 million cDNA molecules resulted. MiXCR, run by TCRdb on the PCR reads, gives a single entry per CDR3 protein. Of 750,000 to 950,000 distinct CDR3 sequences in the sample, around 50% were seen once. General study points: With TRBV5-6, TRBV5-1 and TRBV20-1 included, about five TRBV segments were more frequent in patients than in controls.

A note on this clonotype: What it recognizes is unknown. The germline gene is not matched at one end of the junction; a read error may be the cause.

The germline V gene has CDR1 DFQATT and CDR2 SNEGSKA (reference sequence). The CDR3 extends over 16 amino acids. This TCR was sampled from a girl aged 10 to 17 with multiple sclerosis. The rearrangement joins TRBV20-1 to TRBJ2-1, with TRBD2 matching over 10 bases. The source material was blood. This chain's CDR3 is CSAGDAGTSAYNEQFF. CDR3 DNA sequence: TGCAGTGCTGGAGACGCAGGGACTAGCGCTTACAATGAGCAGTTCTTC.